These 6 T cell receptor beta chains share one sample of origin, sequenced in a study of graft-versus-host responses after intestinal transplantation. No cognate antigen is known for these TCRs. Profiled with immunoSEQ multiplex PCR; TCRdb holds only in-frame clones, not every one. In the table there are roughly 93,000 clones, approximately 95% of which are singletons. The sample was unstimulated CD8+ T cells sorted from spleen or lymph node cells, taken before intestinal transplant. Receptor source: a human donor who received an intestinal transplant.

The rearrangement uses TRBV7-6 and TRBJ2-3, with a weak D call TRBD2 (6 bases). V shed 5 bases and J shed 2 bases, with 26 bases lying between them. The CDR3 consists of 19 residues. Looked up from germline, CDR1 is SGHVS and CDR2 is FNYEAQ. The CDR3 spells CASSLDRDSLTTDTDTQYF. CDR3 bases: TGTGCCAGCAGCCTAGACCGGGACTCACTTACCACTGACACAGATACGCAGTATTTT.

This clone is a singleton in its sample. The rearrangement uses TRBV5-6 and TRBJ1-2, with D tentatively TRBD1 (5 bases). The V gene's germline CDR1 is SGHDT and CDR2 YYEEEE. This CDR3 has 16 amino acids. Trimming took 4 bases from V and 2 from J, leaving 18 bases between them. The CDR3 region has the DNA TGTGCCAGCAGCCTGATTTTGGGGCGGATAAACTATGGCTACACCTTC. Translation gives CASSLILGRINYGYTF.

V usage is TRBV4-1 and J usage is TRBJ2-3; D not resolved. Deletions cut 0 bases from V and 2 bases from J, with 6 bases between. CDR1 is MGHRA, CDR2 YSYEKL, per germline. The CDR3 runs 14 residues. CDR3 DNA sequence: TGCGCCAGCAGCCAAGATTTCTTCACAGATACGCAGTATTTT. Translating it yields CASSQDFFTDTQYF.

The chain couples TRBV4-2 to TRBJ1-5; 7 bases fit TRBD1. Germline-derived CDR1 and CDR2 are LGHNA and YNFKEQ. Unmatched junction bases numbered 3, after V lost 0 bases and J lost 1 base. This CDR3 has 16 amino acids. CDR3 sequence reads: CASSQETGASNQPQHF. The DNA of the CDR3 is TGTGCCAGCAGCCAAGAAACAGGGGCGAGCAATCAGCCCCAGCATTTT.

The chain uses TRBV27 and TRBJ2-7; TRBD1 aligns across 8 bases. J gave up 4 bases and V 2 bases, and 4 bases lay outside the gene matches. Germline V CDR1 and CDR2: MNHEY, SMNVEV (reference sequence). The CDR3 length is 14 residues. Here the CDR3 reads CASSLRGQGYEQYF. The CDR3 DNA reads TGTGCCAGCAGTTTACGAGGACAGGGTTACGAGCAGTACTTC.

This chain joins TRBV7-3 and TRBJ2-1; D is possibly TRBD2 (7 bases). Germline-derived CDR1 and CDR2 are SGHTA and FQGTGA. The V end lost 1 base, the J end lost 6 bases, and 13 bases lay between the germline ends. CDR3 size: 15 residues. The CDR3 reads CASSLIGGGLNEQFF. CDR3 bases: TGTGCCAGCAGCTTAATAGGCGGGGGCCTCAATGAGCAGTTCTTC. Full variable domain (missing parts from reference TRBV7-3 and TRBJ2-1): GAGVSQTPSNKVTEKGKYVELRCDPISGHTALYWYRQSLGQGPEFLIYFQGTGAADDSGLPNDRFFAVRPEGSVSTLKIQRTERGDSAVYLCASSLIGGGLNEQFFGPGTRLTVL.